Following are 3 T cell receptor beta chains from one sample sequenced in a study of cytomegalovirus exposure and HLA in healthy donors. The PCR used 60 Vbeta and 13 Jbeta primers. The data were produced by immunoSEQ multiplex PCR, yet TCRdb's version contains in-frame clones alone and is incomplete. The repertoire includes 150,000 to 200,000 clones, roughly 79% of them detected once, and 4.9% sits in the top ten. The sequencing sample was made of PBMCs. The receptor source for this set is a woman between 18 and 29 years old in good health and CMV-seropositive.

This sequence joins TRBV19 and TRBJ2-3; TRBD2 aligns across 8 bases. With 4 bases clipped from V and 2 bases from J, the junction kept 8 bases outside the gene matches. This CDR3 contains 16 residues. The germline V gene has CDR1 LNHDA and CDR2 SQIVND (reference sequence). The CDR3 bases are TGTGCCAGTAGTAAGGGGGTAGCGGGGTACACAGATACGCAGTATTTT. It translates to CASSKGVAGYTDTQYF.

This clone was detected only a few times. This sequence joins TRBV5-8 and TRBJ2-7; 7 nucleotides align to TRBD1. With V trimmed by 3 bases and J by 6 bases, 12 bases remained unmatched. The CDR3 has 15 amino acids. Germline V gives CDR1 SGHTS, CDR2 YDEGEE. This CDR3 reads CASSYSQGQRLEQYF. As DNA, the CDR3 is TGTGCCAGCAGCTATTCCCAGGGACAGAGACTCGAGCAGTACTTC.

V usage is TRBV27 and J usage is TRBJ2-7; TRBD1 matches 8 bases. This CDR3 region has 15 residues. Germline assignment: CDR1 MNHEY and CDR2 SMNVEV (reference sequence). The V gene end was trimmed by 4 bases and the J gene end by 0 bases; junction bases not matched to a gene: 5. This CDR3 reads CASSSPGQVSYEQYF. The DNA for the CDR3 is TGTGCCAGCAGTTCTCCGGGACAGGTCTCCTACGAGCAGTACTTC.